This T cell receptor (beta chain) is from a study of blood T cell repertoires in COVID-19. Study as a whole: Material from acute and convalescent COVID-19 was sourced from the United States, Italy and Spain. Nucleic acid was either cDNA or gDNA, and it came from T cells, B-cell-depleted T cells, or PBMCs.

CDR3 length equals 12 residues. V dropped 3 bases and J dropped 6 bases, with 7 bases sitting between them. Germline CDR1 is KGHDR and CDR2 is SFDVKD. Seattle's enrolled individuals joined amid active infection and were then monitored longitudinally. Authors' processing steps: The assay estimated nucleated cells by amplifying reference gene primers. Method: immunoSEQ multiplex PCR; TCRdb's copy keeps in-frame clones and lacks some. That table supplies the V and J calls and clone size; D and trimming were determined from the DNA. The sample has about 130,000 clones, roughly nine tenths seen once. Sequencing was performed on peripheral blood. The sequence came from a man over 45 with COVID-19, enrolled during active disease. The chain employs TRBV24-1 and TRBJ1-2, with no clear D. CDR3 in DNA: TGTGCCACCAGTGATCGGGGAGATGGCTACACCTTC. Its protein is CATSDRGDGYTF.